This T cell receptor (beta chain) stems from a study of blood T cell repertoires in COVID-19. Study-wide context: PBMCs, B-cell-depleted T cells, or T cells were the source of the cDNA or gDNA that made up the material.

In the source study's methods: By means of reference gene primer amplification, nucleated cell counts were estimated. Data came from immunoSEQ multiplex PCR; TCRdb stores just in-frame clones and leaves some out. V, J and clone size were drawn from that table, and D and trimming were deduced from the DNA. The sample lists some 130,000 clones; over 60% were seen once. The CDR3 contains 17 residues. V shed 4 bases and J shed 9 bases, with 22 bases lying between them. Germline assignment: CDR1 MGHRA and CDR2 YSYEKL. The receptor's source is a woman aged 70-85 years with acute or convalescent COVID-19. The specimen was peripheral blood. The chain couples TRBV4-1 to TRBJ1-6, with D perhaps matching TRBD1 (6 bases). This CDR3 reads CASSRRQGNLGGSPLHF. CDR3 DNA sequence: TGCGCCAGCAGCCGAAGGCAGGGAAATTTAGGGGGTTCACCCCTCCACTTT.